This T cell receptor (beta chain) was found in a study of T-cell reconstitution after alpha-beta-depleted transplantation in children. It was with unique molecular identifiers that the TCRbeta library was prepared. TCRdb used MiXCR to reprocess the PCR reads, holding one entry per CDR3 protein. Here the sample spans 280,000 or so distinct CDR3 sequences, around 10% being singletons. This clonotype was recorded at least ten times. Its target is not known. The CDR3 has 14 residues. The V end lost 0 bases, the J end lost 7 bases, and 7 bases lay between the germline ends. Germline V gene data show CDR1 as SGHVS and CDR2 as FNYEAQ. Study findings and constraints: Two months or so post-transplant, alpha-beta T cells reportedly derived from several hundred expanded graft clones.

This clonotype originated in a male patient aged 2 to 9 who had a stem cell transplant for chronic granulomatous disease, so the T cells may come from the graft donor. The chain uses TRBV7-6 and TRBJ1-6, with D uncertain. Material: peripheral blood, obtained 180 days after TCRalphabeta/CD19-depleted stem cell transplant. CDR3 in amino acids: CASSLAAGNSPLHF. CDR3 in DNA: TGTGCCAGCAGCTTAGCGGCAGGCAATTCACCCCTCCACTTT.